This T cell receptor beta chain was found in a study of metastatic and nonmetastatic thyroid tumors. The wider study: Comparative analysis of repertoires was undertaken across blood and tumor or nodule tissue obtained from malignant and benign thyroid patients. Study conclusions and caveats: Reportedly, malignant thyroid tumors had significantly higher TCR beta diversity than benign nodules, in blood and tumor.

In the authors' methods: The study took CDR3 differences across clinicopathological groups and made a distant-metastasis classifier for papillary thyroid cancer from them. TCRdb re-clonotyped the PCR reads through MiXCR. TCRdb's processing, not the study's, gives the V and J calls here. This sample has about 92,000 clones, with around 14% found just once. The CDR3 consists of 16 residues. Losses at the gene ends were 7 bases for V and 1 base for J; bases not matched to a gene: 12. Germline-derived CDR1 and CDR2 are SGHTA and FQGNSA. A word on this clone: Its target is unknown.

Patients had received no treatment of any kind before thyroid surgery. The sequenced sample consisted of blood. The TCR was taken from a female donor with papillary thyroid cancer or a benign thyroid nodule (not recorded which). Some clones in this sample may be carry-over from other donors' samples. The chain is built from TRBV7-2 and TRBJ2-5; 7 bases agree with TRBD2. CDR3: CASIRLVGGIQETQYF. The CDR3 coding sequence is TGTGCCAGCATCCGACTAGTGGGGGGGATCCAAGAGACCCAGTACTTC.